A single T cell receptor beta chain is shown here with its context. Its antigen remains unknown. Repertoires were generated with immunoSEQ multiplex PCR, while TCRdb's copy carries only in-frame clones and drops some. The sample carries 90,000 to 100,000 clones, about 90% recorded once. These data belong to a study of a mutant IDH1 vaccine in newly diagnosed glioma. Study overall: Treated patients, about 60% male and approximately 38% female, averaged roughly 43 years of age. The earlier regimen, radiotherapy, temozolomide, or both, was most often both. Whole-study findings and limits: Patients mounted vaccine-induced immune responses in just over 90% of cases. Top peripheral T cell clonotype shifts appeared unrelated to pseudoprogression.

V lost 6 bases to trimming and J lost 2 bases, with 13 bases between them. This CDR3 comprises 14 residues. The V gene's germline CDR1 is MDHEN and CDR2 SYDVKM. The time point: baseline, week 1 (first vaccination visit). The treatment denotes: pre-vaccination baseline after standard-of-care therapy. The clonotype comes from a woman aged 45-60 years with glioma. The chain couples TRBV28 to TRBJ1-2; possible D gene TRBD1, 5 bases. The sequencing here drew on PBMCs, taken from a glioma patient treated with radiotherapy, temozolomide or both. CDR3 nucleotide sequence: TGTGCCAGCAGCTCGTTGGGGGGGAACTATGGCTACACCTTC. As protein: CASSSLGGNYGYTF.